This T cell receptor (beta chain) was sequenced for a study of control samples from healthy donors and cancer patients. The data were produced by immunoSEQ multiplex PCR, yet TCRdb's version contains in-frame clones alone and is incomplete. The profile shows 90,000 to 110,000 clones, around 88% of them singletons. From germline, CDR1 is GTSNPN and CDR2 SVGIG (reference sequence). V lost 3 bases and J lost 8, with 13 bases in between. The CDR3 has 13 amino acids. The rearrangement uses TRBV30 and TRBJ1-4; maybe TRBD1 (6 bases). Sequencing input: blood. The clonotype originates from a woman in her fifties or sixties in good health. The CDR3 nucleotides read TGTGCCTGGAGCTGGGACATTAAGGAAAAACTGTTTTTT. Translated: CAWSWDIKEKLFF.